The 20 T cell receptor beta chains below come from one sample, sequenced in a study of regulatory T cells in long-lasting Graves disease (dated by TCRdb to about 2021). The library came from multiplex PCR. The sequencer listed for this sample is Illumina HiSeq 4000. To build TCR beta libraries, CDR3 regions were amplified by Arm-PCR using iRepertoire HTBI primers. The public sequencing data were trimmed at Q25 with fastp and processed into clonotypes with MiXCR by TCRdb, which kept only in-frame beta chains. Identical CDR3 proteins give one entry, which carries the most common genes and DNA. The sample includes about 460,000 distinct CDR3 sequences, with about 22% observed a single time. The ten largest clonotypes hold 10% to 15% of the sample. Explained via the paper, the time point label denotes: persistent/refractory GD, antithyroid drugs over 5 years with positive TRAb. For both TCR sequencing and RNA sequencing, RNA was extracted from PBMCs in TRIzol.

The sample in question was peripheral blood mononuclear cells (PBMCs), obtained when the disease was refractory, from a patient treated with antithyroid drugs. These TCRs come from a female donor with Graves disease.

This chain connects TRBV29-1 to TRBJ2-1; 8 nucleotides align to TRBD2. Germline V lookup: CDR1 SQVTM, CDR2 ANQGSEA. Trimming removed 5 bases from V and 4 bases from J; junction bases left unmatched: 1. The CDR3 length is 12 residues. The CDR3 is CSVLAGYNEQFF. As DNA, the CDR3 is TGCAGCGTTTTAGCGGGGTACAATGAGCAGTTCTTC.

This clonotype was detected a few times. The V gene is TRBV18, the J gene TRBJ1-1, with a weak D call TRBD1 (5 bases). Trimming cost V 6 bases and J 6 bases, with 14 bases left between them. This CDR3 comprises 13 residues. Germline loops: CDR1 KGHSH, CDR2 LQKENI. In DNA form, the CDR3 reads TGTGCCAGCTCGGAGGAGGAGACAGCTGAAGCTTTCTTT. It is translated as CASSEEETAEAFF.

This clonotype was detected many times. In DNA, the CDR3 is TGTGCCAGCAGTACACAATCAACAGGGGGCAATCAGCCCCAGCATTTT. It encodes CASSTQSTGGNQPQHF. The chain joins TRBV28 to TRBJ1-5; 7 bases align to TRBD1. V shed 5 bases and J 2 bases; nucleotides not matched to a gene: 9. Per the germline V gene, CDR1 is MDHEN and CDR2 is SYDVKM. The CDR3 is made up of 16 amino acids.

The chain couples TRBV20-1 to TRBJ1-2, with D uncertain. V lost 2 bases and J 5 bases, leaving 15 bases between the germline ends. The germline CDR1 and CDR2 sequences are DFQATT and SNEGSKA (reference sequence). The CDR3 runs to 14 residues. CDR3 sequence reads: CSARPHVGTYGYTF. The CDR3 nucleotides read TGCAGTGCTAGACCGCACGTGGGCACATATGGCTACACCTTC.

The sample holds one count of this clonotype. This chain links TRBV13 with TRBJ2-3, with unresolved D. CDR1 is PRHDT and CDR2 is FYEKMQ in the germline V gene (reference sequence). The CDR3 has 15 amino acids. Trimming stripped 1 base from V and 3 bases from J, with 11 bases between. CDR3 sequence: CASSLEAQKTDTQYF. The CDR3 bases are TGTGCCAGCAGCTTAGAGGCGCAGAAGACAGATACGCAGTATTTT.

This clonotype was seen ten or more times. The chain has TRBV2 and TRBJ1-2, with 7 bases fitting TRBD1. Germline loops: CDR1 SNHLY, CDR2 FYNNEI. This CDR3 has 14 amino acids. Trimming cost V 10 bases and J 7 bases; bases outside gene matches: 15. CDR3 amino acids: CAIRQGVQIGGYTF. The CDR3 bases are TGTGCCATCCGACAGGGAGTCCAGATCGGTGGCTACACCTTC.

The J gene is TRBJ2-7, the V gene TRBV27; no clear D gene. This CDR3 contains 14 residues. V was cut by 2 bases and J by 0 bases, with 8 bases left in between. CDR1 is MNHEY and CDR2 is SMNVEV in the germline V gene (reference sequence). CDR3 protein: CASSLSQTSYEQYF. CDR3 sequence (DNA): TGTGCCAGCAGTTTAAGTCAGACCTCCTACGAGCAGTACTTC.

The gene calls are TRBV3-1 and TRBJ1-5, with a possible D match to TRBD1 (5 bases). This CDR3 has 15 amino acids. Trimming stripped 0 bases from V and 3 bases from J, with 9 bases between. Germline CDR1 is LGHDT and CDR2 is YNNKEL (reference sequence). CDR3 sequence (DNA): TGTGCCAGCAGCCAAGATATGACAGACAATCAGCCCCAGCATTTT. It translates to CASSQDMTDNQPQHF. The whole variable domain, filled in from reference TRBV3-1 and TRBJ1-5, reads DTAVSQTPKYLVTQMGNDKSIKCEQNLGHDTMYWYKQDSKKFLKIMFSYNNKELIINETVPNRFSPKSPDKAHLNLHINSLELGDSAVYFCASSQDMTDNQPQHFGDGTRLSIL.

This clonotype was counted only a few times. CDR3 bases: TGTGCCAGCTCAGAGGGACAGGCCAACTACGAGCAGTACTTC. Protein sequence: CASSEGQANYEQYF. This chain connects TRBV18 to TRBJ2-7; 8 bases fit TRBD1. From germline, CDR1 is KGHSH and CDR2 LQKENI. The CDR3 extends over 14 amino acids. The trim removed 5 bases at V and 3 bases at J, leaving 6 bases unmatched.

This clonotype has only a few counts. The V gene is TRBV20-1, the J gene TRBJ2-4; the match to TRBD2 covers 8 bases. V lost 1 base to trimming and J lost 8 bases; unmatched junction nucleotides: 4. This CDR3 has 13 residues. Germline CDR1 is DFQATT and CDR2 is SNEGSKA (reference sequence). DNA of the CDR3: TGCAGTGCTAGAGTCGCGGGGGGTGACATTCAGTACTTC. Residues: CSARVAGGDIQYF.

This clonotype was detected ten times or more. V and J are TRBV28 and TRBJ1-1; D gene uncertain. V lost 3 bases and J lost 0, with 8 bases in between. CDR1 and CDR2 (germline): MDHEN, SYDVKM. The length of the CDR3 is 14 residues. CDR3 nucleotides: TGTGCCAGCAGTTTGAGAAATTTGAACACTGAAGCTTTCTTT. Amino acid sequence: CASSLRNLNTEAFF. The full variable domain, rest sourced from reference TRBV28 and TRBJ1-1, is DVKVTQSSRYLVKRTGEKVFLECVQDMDHENMFWYRQDPGLGLRLIYFSYDVKMKEKGDIPEGYSVSREKKERFSLILESASTNQTSMYLCASSLRNLNTEAFFGQGTRLTVV.

The V gene is TRBV10-3, the J gene TRBJ2-3; TRBD1 might be the D (6 bases). The CDR3 consists of 15 residues. Germline V lookup: CDR1 ENHRY, CDR2 SYGVKD. Deletions cut 6 bases from V and 1 base from J, with 14 bases between. The CDR3 region is CAIRSTGWGTDTQYF. In DNA, the CDR3 is TGTGCCATCAGGTCGACAGGTTGGGGCACAGATACGCAGTATTTT.

The chain joins TRBV20-1 to TRBJ1-2; a weak D match, TRBD1 (6 bases). Germline V lookup: CDR1 DFQATT, CDR2 SNEGSKA (reference sequence). V was clipped by 6 bases and J by 7 bases, with 18 bases between them. The CDR3 loop spans 13 amino acids. In DNA form, the CDR3 reads TGCAGTGCGAGACAATCAGGGGCGGGTGGCTACACCTTC. Protein product: CSARQSGAGGYTF.

In this sample, this clonotype turned up many times. V is TRBV2 and J is TRBJ1-6, with D uncertain. CDR3 length: 12 residues. Trimming shortened V by 6 bases and J by 9 bases, and 9 bases separated the two germline ends. CDR1 is SNHLY and CDR2 is FYNNEI in the germline V gene. Written as DNA, the CDR3 is TGTGCCAGCAGGGGAGGAGGTTCACCCCTCCACTTT. It specifies CASRGGGSPLHF. The variable domain in full, completed from reference TRBV2 and TRBJ1-6, reads EPEVTQTPSHQVTQMGQEVILRCVPISNHLYFYWYRQILGQKVEFLVSFYNNEISEKSEIFDDQFSVERPDGSNFTLKIRSTKLEDSAMYFCASRGGGSPLHFGNGTRLTVT.

The rearrangement uses TRBV30 and TRBJ1-1; no clear D. V was clipped by 6 bases and J by 1 base, with 15 bases between them. Per germline, CDR1 GTSNPN and CDR2 SVGIG (reference sequence). This CDR3 contains 14 residues. The CDR3 here is CACTEGRRNTEAFF. The CDR3 DNA sequence: TGTGCCTGCACGGAGGGCAGAAGGAACACTGAAGCTTTCTTT.

There are many counts of this clonotype. The chain employs TRBV28 and TRBJ1-1, with unresolved D. The CDR3 is made up of 16 amino acids. Germline V lookup: CDR1 MDHEN, CDR2 SYDVKM. V gave up 6 bases and J gave up 1 base, with 18 bases separating them. CDR3 DNA: TGTGCCAGCAGCACATATTGGGAGGGTCCGAACACTGAAGCTTTCTTT. This sequence encodes CASSTYWEGPNTEAFF.

This clonotype was seen only a few times. V gene TRBV29-1 combines with J gene TRBJ2-5, with D uncertain. The germline V gene encodes CDR1 SQVTM and CDR2 ANQGSEA. The CDR3 is 12 amino acids. V gave up 7 bases and J gave up 7 bases, with 16 bases separating them. CDR3 protein: CSAGNPGGTQYF. CDR3 coding DNA: TGCAGCGCGGGCAACCCCGGTGGGACCCAGTACTTC.

The gene calls are TRBV30 and TRBJ2-5; D unclear. The V and J ends lost 3 bases and 5 bases respectively, with 16 bases between them. Germline loops: CDR1 GTSNPN, CDR2 SVGIG (reference sequence). The CDR3 has 14 amino acids. This CDR3 is CAWSPFGFRETQYF. The CDR3 coding sequence is TGTGCCTGGAGCCCCTTCGGTTTCAGGGAGACCCAGTACTTC. The entire variable domain, with the rest obtained from reference TRBV30 and TRBJ2-5, is as follows: SQTIHQWPATLVQPVGSPLSLECTVEGTSNPNLYWYRQAAGRGLQLLFYSVGIGQISSEVPQNLSASRPQDRQFILSSKKLLLSDSGFYLCAWSPFGFRETQYFGPGTRLLVL.

The table lists this clonotype with many counts. This rearrangement joins TRBV6-5 to TRBJ1-2, with D possibly TRBD1 on 5 matching bases. This CDR3 has 13 residues. Trimming removed 4 bases from V and 8 bases from J, with 14 bases in between. Per the germline V gene, CDR1 is MNHEY and CDR2 is SVGAGI. CDR3 loop: CASSFYRSEGYTF. Written as DNA, the CDR3 is TGTGCCAGCAGTTTCTACAGGTCAGAGGGCTACACCTTC.

This clonotype appeared many times. The chain is built from TRBV6-1 and TRBJ2-5, with D unclear. In germline, CDR1 is MNHNS, CDR2 SASEGT. The CDR3 runs to 13 residues. Trimming cost V 6 bases and J 0 bases, with 8 bases left between them. The CDR3 is CASRGAYQETQYF. CDR3 nucleotide sequence: TGTGCCAGCAGGGGTGCGTACCAAGAGACCCAGTACTTC.